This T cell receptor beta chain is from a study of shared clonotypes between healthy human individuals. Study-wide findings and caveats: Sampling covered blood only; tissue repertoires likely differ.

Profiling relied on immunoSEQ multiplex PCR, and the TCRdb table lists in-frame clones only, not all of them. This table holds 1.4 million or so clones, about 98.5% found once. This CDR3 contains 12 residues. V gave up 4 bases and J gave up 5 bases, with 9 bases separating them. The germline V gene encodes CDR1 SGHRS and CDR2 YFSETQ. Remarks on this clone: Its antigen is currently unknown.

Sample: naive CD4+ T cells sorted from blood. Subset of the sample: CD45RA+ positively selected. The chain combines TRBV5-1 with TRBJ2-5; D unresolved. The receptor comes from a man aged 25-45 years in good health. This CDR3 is CASSAELETQYF. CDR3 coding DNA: TGCGCCAGCAGCGCGGAGTTGGAGACCCAGTACTTC.